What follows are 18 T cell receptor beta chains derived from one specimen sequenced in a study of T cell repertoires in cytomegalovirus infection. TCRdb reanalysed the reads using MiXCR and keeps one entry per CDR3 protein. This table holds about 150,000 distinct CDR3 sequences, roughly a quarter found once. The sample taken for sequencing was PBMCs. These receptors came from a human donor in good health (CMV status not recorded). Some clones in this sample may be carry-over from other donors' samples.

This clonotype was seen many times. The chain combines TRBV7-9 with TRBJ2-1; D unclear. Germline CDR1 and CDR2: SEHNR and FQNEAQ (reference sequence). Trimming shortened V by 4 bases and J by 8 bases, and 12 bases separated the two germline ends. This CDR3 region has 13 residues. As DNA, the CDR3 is TGTGCCAGCAGCTCAAGATCTATAGATGAGCAGTTCTTC. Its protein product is CASSSRSIDEQFF.

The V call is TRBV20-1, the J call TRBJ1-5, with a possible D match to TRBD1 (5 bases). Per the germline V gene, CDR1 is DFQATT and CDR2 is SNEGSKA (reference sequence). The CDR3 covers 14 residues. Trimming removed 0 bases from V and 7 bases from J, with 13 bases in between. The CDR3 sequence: CSARDQGTEQPQHF. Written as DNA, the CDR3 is TGCAGTGCTAGAGATCAGGGTACAGAGCAGCCCCAGCATTTT.

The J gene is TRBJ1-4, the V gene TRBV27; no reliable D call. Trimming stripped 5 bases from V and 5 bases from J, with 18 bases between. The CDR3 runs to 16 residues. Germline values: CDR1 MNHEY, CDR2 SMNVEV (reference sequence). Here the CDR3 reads CASSGLTVGPNEKLFF. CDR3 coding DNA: TGTGCCAGCAGTGGATTAACCGTAGGCCCCAATGAAAAACTGTTTTTT.

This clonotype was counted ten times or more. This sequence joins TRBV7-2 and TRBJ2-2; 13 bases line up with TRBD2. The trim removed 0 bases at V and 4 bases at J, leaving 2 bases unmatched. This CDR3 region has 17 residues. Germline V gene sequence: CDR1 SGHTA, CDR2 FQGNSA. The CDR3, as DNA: TGTGCCAGCAGCTTAGCGGGGACTAGCGGGGTCACCGGGGAGCTGTTTTTT. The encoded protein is CASSLAGTSGVTGELFF.

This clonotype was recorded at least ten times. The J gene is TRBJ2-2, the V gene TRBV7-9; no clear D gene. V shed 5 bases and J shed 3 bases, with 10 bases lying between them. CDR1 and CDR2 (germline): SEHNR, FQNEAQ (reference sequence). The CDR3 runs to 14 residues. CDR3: CASSPIGYTGELFF. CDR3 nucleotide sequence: TGTGCCAGCAGCCCCATAGGGTACACCGGGGAGCTGTTTTTT.

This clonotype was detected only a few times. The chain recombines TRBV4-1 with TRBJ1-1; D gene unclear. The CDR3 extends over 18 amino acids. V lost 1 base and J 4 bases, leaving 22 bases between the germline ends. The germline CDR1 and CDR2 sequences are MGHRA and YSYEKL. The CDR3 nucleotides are TGCGCCAGCAGCCAAGGTCCCCCAGCCGGACCTGCGGGCACTGAAGCTTTCTTT. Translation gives CASSQGPPAGPAGTEAFF.

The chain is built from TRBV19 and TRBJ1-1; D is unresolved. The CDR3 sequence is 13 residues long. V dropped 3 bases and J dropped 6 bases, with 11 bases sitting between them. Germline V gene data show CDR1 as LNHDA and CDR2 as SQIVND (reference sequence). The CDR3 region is CASSMVLDSEAFF. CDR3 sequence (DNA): TGTGCCAGTAGTATGGTACTGGATTCTGAAGCTTTCTTT. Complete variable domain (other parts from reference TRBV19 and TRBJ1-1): DGGITQSPKYLFRKEGQNVTLSCEQNLNHDAMYWYRQDPGQGLRLIYYSQIVNDFQKGDIAEGYSVSREKKESFPLTVTSAQKNPTAFYLCASSMVLDSEAFFGQGTRLTVV.

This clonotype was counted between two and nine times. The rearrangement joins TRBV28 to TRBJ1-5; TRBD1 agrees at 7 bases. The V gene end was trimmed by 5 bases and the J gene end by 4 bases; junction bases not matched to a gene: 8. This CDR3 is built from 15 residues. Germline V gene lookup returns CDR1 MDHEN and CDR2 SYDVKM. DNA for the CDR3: TGTGCCAGCAGTACAACCTCCAGGGGGAATCAGCCCCAGCATTTT. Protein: CASSTTSRGNQPQHF.

The CDR3 here is CASSFYAPGLRGTGVNNEQFF. The CDR3 nucleotides are TGTGCCAGCAGCTTTTATGCCCCCGGTCTACGCGGGACAGGGGTCAACAATGAGCAGTTCTTC. The rearrangement uses TRBV5-8 and TRBJ2-1, with TRBD1 matching 10 bases. With V trimmed by 2 bases and J by 5 bases, 22 bases remained unmatched. CDR3 length: 21 residues. CDR1 is SGHTS and CDR2 is YDEGEE in the germline V gene.

In nucleotides, the CDR3 is TGTGCCAGCAGTCCAACGAGCTCCTACAATGAGCAGTTCTTC. It is translated as CASSPTSSYNEQFF. The chain couples TRBV28 to TRBJ2-1; D gene uncertain. The CDR3 extends over 14 amino acids. CDR1 MDHEN and CDR2 SYDVKM come from the germline V gene. Trimming took 5 bases from V and 0 from J, leaving 8 bases between them.

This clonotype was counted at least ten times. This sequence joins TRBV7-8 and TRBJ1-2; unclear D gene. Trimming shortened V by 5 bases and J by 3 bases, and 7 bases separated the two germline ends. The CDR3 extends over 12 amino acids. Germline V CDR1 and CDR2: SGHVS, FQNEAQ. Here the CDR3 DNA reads TGTGCCAGCAGCGATAACTACTATGGCTACACCTTC. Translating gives CASSDNYYGYTF.

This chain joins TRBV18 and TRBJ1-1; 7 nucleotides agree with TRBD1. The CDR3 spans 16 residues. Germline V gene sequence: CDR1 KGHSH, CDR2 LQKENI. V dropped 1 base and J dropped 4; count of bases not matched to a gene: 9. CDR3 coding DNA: TGTGCCAGCTCACCACTCCCGGGACAGTGGGTCACTGAAGCTTTCTTT. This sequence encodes CASSPLPGQWVTEAFF.

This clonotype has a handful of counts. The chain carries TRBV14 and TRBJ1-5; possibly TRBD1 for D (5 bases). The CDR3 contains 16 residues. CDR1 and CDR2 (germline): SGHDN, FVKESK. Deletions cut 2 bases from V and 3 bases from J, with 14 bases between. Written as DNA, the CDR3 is TGTGCCAGCAGCCAACCCCAGGGAGGCGTCAATCAGCCCCAGCATTTT. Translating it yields CASSQPQGGVNQPQHF.

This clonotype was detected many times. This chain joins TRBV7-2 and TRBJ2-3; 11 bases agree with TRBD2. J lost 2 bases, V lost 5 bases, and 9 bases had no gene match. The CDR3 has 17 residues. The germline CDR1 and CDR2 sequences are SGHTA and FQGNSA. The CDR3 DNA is TGTGCCAGCAGCCGCACTAGCGGGAGTTGGATCACAGATACGCAGTATTTT. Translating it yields CASSRTSGSWITDTQYF.

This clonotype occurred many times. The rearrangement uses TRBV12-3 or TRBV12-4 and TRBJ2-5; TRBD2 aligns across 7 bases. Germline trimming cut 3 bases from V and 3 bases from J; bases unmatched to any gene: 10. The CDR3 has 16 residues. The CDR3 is CASSFRSVGLKETQYF. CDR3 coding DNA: TGTGCCAGCAGTTTTCGGTCGGTGGGACTAAAAGAGACCCAGTACTTC.

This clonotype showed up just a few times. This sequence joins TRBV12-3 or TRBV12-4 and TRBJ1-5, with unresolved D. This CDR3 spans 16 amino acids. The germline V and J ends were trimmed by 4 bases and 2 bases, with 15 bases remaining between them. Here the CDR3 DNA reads TGTGCCAGCAGTTCCCAGACCCAAGCGGGCAATCAGCCCCAGCATTTT. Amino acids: CASSSQTQAGNQPQHF.

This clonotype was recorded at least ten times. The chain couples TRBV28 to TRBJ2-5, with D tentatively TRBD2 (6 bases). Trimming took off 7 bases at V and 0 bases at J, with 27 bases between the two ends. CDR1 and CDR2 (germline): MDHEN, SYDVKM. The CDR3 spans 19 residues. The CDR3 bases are TGTGCCAGCACCCCTTTTGAATTGAAGGACTACCGGTACCAAGAGACCCAGTACTTC. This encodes CASTPFELKDYRYQETQYF.

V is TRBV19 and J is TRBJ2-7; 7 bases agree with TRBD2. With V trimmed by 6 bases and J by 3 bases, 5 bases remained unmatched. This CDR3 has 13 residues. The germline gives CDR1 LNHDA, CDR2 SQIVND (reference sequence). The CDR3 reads CASRASGVYEQYF. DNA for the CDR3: TGTGCCAGTAGGGCTAGCGGTGTCTACGAGCAGTACTTC.